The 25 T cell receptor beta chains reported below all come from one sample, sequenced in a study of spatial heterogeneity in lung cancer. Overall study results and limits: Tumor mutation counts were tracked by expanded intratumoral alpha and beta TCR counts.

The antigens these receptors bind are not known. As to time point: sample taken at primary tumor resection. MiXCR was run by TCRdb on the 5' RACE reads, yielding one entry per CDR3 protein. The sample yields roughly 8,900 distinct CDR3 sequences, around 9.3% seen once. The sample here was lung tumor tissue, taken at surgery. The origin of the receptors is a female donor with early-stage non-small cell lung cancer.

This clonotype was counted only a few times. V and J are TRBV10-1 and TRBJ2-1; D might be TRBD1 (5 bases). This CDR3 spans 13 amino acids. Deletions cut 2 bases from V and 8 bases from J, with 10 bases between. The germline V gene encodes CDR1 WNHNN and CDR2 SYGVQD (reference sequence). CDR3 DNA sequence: TGCGCCAGCAGTGAGAGCAAGGGGTATGAGCAGTTCTTC. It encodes CASSESKGYEQFF.

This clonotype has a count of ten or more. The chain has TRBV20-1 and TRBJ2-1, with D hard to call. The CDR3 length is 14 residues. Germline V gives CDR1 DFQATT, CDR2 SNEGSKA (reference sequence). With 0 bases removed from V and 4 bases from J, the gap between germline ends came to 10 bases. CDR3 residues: CSARDTVAYNEQFF. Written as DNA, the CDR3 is TGCAGTGCTAGAGATACGGTGGCTTACAATGAGCAGTTCTTC.

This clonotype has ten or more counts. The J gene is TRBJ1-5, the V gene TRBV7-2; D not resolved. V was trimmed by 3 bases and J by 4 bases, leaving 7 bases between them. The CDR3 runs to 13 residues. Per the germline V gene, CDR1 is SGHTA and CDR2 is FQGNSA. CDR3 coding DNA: TGTGCCAGCAGCTTGTCACCAAATCAGCCCCAGCATTTT. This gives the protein CASSLSPNQPQHF. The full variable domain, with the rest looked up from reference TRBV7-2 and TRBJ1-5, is GAGVSQSPSNKVTEKGKDVELRCDPISGHTALYWYRQSLGQGLEFLIYFQGNSAPDKSGLPSDRFSAERTGGSVSTLTIQRTQQEDSAVYLCASSLSPNQPQHFGDGTRLSIL.

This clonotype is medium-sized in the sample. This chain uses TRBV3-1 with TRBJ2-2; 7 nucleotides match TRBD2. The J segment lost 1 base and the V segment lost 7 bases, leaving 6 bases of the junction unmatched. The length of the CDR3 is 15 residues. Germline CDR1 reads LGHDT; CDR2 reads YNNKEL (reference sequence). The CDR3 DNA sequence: TGTGCCAGCAAGACAAGCGGGGTGAACACCGGGGAGCTGTTTTTT. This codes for CASKTSGVNTGELFF.

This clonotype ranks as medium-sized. The CDR3 DNA follows: TGTGCCAGCAGCTTGGCGGGAACTAATGAAAAACTGTTTTTT. Translation: CASSLAGTNEKLFF. The rearrangement uses TRBV5-4 and TRBJ1-4; D uncertain. Germline loops: CDR1 SGHNT, CDR2 YYREEE (reference sequence). V lost 0 bases, J lost 1 base, and 4 bases lay in between. The CDR3 is made up of 14 amino acids.

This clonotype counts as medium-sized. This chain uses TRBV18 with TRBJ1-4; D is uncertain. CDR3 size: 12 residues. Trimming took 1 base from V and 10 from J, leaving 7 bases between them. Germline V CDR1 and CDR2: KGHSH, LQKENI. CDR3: CASSPQEGKLFF. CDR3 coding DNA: TGTGCCAGCTCACCACAGGAAGGAAAACTGTTTTTT.

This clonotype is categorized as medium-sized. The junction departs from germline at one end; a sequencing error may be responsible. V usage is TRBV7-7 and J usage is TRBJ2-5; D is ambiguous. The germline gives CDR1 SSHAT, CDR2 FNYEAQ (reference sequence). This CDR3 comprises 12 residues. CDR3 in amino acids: CASSPNKETQYF. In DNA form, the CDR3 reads TGTGCTAGCAGCCCCAATAAGGAGACCCAGTACTTC.

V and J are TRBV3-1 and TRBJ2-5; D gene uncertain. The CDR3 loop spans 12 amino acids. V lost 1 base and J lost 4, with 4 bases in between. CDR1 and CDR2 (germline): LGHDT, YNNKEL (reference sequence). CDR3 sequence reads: CASSQVAETQYF. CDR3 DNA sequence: TGTGCCAGCAGCCAAGTCGCAGAGACCCAGTACTTC.

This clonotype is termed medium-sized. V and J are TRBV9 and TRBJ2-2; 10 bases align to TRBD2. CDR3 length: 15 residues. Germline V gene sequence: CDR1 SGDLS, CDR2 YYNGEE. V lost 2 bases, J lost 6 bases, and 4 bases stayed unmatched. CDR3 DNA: TGTGCCAGCAGCGTGAGAGCGGGAGGGGCCGGGGAGCTGTTTTTT. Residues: CASSVRAGGAGELFF.

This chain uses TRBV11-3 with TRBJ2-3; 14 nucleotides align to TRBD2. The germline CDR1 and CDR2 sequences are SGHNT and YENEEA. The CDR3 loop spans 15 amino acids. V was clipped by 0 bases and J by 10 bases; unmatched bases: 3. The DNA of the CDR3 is TGTGCCAGCAGCTTAGACGGACTAGCGGGGGGAGCGCAGTATTTT. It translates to CASSLDGLAGGAQYF.

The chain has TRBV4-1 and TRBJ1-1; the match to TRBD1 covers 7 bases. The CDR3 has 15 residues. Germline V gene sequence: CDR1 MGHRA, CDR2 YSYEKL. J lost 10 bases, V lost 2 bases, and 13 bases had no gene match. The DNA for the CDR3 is TGCGCCAGCAGCCAATCTGGACAGGCTGAAAGGGTAGCTTTCTTT. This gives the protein CASSQSGQAERVAFF.

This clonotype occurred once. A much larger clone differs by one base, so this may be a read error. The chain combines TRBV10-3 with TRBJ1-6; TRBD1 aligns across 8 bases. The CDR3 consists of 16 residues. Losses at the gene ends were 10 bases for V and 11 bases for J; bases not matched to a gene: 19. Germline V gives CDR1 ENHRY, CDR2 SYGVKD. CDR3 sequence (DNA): TGTGCCAGCGGGAAGACCGGGACAGGCTCAAGTACACCCCTCCACTTT. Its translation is CASGKTGTGSSTPLHF.

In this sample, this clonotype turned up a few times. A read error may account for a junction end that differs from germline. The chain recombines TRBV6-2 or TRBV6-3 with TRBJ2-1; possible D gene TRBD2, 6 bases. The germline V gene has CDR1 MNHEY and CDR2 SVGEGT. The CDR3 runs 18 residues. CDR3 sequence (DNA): TGTGCCAGCAGCTACTCGTGGGCGGGGTCGAGCTCCTACAATGAGCAGTTCTTC. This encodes CASSYSWAGSSSYNEQFF.

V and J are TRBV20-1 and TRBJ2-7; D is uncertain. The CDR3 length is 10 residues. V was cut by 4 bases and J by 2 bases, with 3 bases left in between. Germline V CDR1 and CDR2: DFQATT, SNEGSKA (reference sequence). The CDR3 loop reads CSAMAYEQYF. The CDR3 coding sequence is TGCAGTGCTATGGCCTACGAGCAGTACTTC.

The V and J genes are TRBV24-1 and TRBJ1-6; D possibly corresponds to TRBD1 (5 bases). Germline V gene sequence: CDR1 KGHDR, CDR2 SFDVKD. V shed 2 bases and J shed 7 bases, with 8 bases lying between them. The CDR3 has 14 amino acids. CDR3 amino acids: CATSDYRPNSPLHF. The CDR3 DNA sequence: TGTGCCACCAGTGATTACAGGCCAAATTCACCCCTCCACTTT.

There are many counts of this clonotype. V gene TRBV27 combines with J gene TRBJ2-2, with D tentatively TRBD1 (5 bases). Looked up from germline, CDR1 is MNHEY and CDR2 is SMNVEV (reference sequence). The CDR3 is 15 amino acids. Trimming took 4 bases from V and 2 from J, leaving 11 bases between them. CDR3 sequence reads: CASSSRTTNTGELFF. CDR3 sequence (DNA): TGTGCCAGCAGTTCCCGGACAACAAACACCGGGGAGCTGTTTTTT.

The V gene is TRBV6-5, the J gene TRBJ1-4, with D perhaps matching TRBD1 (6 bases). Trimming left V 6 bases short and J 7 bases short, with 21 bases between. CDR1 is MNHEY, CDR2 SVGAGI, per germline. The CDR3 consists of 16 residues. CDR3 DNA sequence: TGTGCCAGCAGCCCCAGGGGCGGGGGCACCGGTGAAAAACTGTTTTTT. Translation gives CASSPRGGGTGEKLFF.

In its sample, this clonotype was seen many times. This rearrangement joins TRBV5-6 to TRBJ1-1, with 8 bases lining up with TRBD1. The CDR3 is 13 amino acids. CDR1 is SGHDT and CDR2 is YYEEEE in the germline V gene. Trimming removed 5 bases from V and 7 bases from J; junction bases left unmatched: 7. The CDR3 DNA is TGTGCCAGCAGTCAGGGGGCGCAGGTTGAAGCTTTCTTT. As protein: CASSQGAQVEAFF.

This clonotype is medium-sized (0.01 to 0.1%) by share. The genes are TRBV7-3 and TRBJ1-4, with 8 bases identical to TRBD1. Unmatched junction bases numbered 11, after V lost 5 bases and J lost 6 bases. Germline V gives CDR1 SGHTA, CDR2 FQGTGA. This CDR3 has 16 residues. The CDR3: CASSPQGVGSYEKLFF. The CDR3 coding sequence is TGTGCCAGCAGCCCACAGGGGGTGGGCTCGTATGAAAAACTGTTTTTT.

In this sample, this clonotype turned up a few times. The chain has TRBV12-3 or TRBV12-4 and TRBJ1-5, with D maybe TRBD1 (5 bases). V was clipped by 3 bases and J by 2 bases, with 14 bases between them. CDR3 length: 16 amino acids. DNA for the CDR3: TGTGCCAGCAGTTTCGACAGTATAGGTGGCAATCAGCCCCAGCATTTT. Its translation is CASSFDSIGGNQPQHF.

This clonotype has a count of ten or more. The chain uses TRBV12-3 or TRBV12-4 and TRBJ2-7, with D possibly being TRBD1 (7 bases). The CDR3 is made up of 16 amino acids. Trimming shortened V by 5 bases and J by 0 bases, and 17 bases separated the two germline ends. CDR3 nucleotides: TGTGCCAGCAGTGAGCCCAGGGGGGCACCCTCCTACGAGCAGTACTTC. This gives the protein CASSEPRGAPSYEQYF.

In DNA, the CDR3 is TGCAGTGCTAGGCCTGGGAGTGGCCAAGAGACCCAGTACTTC. Its protein product is CSARPGSGQETQYF. V and J are TRBV20-1 and TRBJ2-5, with a tentative D call TRBD2 (5 bases). V lost 3 bases and J 1 base, leaving 12 bases between the germline ends. The CDR3 runs to 14 residues. Germline CDR1 DFQATT, CDR2 SNEGSKA (reference sequence).

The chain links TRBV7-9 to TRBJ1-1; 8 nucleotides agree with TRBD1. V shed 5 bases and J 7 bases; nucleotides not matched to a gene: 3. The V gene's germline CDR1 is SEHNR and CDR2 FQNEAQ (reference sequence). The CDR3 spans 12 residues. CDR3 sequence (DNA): TGTGCCAGCAGCCAGGGGGCGAATGAAGCTTTCTTT. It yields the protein CASSQGANEAFF.

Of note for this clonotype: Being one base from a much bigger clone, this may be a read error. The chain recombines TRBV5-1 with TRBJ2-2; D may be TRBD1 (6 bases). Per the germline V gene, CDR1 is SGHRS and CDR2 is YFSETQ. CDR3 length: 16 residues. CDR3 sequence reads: CASSLQGRANIGELFF. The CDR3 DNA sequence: TGCGCCAGCAGCTTGCAGGGGCGCGCGAACATCGGGGAGCTGTTTTTT. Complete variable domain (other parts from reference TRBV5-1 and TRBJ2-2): KAGVTQTPRYLIKTRGQQVTLSCSPISGHRSVSWYQQTPGQGLQFLFEYFSETQRNKGNFPGRFSGRQFSNSRSEMNVSTLELGDSALYLCASSLQGRANIGELFFGEGSRLTVL.

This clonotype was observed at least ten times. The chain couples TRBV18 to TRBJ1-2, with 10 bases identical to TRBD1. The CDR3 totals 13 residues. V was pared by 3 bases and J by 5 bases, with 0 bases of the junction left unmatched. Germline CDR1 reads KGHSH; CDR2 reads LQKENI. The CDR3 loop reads CASSPGQGYGYTF. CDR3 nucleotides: TGTGCCAGCTCACCGGGACAGGGGTATGGCTACACCTTC. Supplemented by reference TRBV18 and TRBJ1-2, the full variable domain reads NAGVMQNPRHLVRRRGQEARLRCSPMKGHSHVYWYRQLPEEGLKFMVYLQKENIIDESGMPKERFSAEFPKEGPSILRIQQVVRGDSAAYFCASSPGQGYGYTFGSGTRLTVV.